What follows describes a single T cell receptor (beta chain). As yet, its antigen is unknown. The data derive from a study of beta chain features in type 1 diabetes. Study summary: Investigators examined approximately 110,000,000 sorted cells across all samples.

Findings and caveats of the study: For Type 1 diabetes patients, all four CD4+ subsets carried TCRB CDR3s that were moderately but significantly shorter.

Sequenced material consisted of expressed TCRB transcripts (all of the isolated RNA was reverse transcribed). Method: immunoSEQ multiplex PCR; TCRdb's copy keeps in-frame clones and lacks some. This sample has 550,000 to 850,000 clones, with around 15% found just once. After removal of 3 bases from V and 6 bases from J, the junction contained 6 bases not matched to a gene. CDR3 length equals 15 residues. CDR1 is GTSNPN, CDR2 SVGIG, per germline (reference sequence). The chain employs TRBV30 and TRBJ1-5, with 12 bases that match TRBD1. Input material: naive CD4+ T cells from blood. This receptor was identified in a man aged 18 to 30 with type 1 diabetes. In DNA form, the CDR3 reads TGTGCCTGGAGCCCGGGACAGGGGGCCGGTCAGCCCCAGCATTTT. Protein: CAWSPGQGAGQPQHF.